The T cell receptor (beta chain) under discussion was sequenced for a study of T cell responses to AZD1222 COVID-19 vaccine. Looking at the study overall: Pooled in the analysis were second doses at about 4 or about 12 weeks. Study outcomes and limitations: With two AZD1222 doses given, Spike-specific TCR breadth and depth both rose. Unmutated regions of variants are reportedly targeted by nearly half of spike-specific TCRs. Possibly, clonal diversity was underestimated; donors were largely white British and included more females.

TCRdb's copy holds only in-frame clones and misses some; the assay was immunoSEQ multiplex PCR. The sample carries over 130,000 clones, more than 90% recorded once. In the case of this clone: Its target is not known.

Germline loops: CDR1 SGHVS, CDR2 FNYEAQ. V shed 5 bases and J shed 3 bases, with 16 bases lying between them. The CDR3 sequence is 15 residues long. Sequencing was performed on peripheral blood, taken on day 0 of AZD1222 vaccination. This rearrangement joins TRBV7-6 to TRBJ1-1, with D uncertain. The sequence was obtained from an adult in good health. CDR3 region: CASSSLVGGYTEAFF. CDR3 coding DNA: TGTGCCAGCAGCAGCTTAGTAGGCGGGTACACTGAAGCTTTCTTT.